This TCR beta chain is drawn from a study of T cell repertoires in cytomegalovirus infection. One entry per CDR3 protein results from TCRdb running MiXCR on the reads. This sample has fewer than 1,000,000 distinct CDR3 sequences, with about a third found just once. As to this clonotype: Its antigen is not identified.

The CDR3 extends over 16 amino acids. The junction had 8 bases not matched to a gene; V was cut back by 3 bases and J by 5 bases. Per germline, CDR1 KGHDR and CDR2 SFDVKD. General study points: CMV carriers having the relevant HLA were flagged by cumulative public TCR beta family frequency.

This clonotype was sampled from a human donor in good health (CMV status not recorded). Some clones in this sample may be carry-over from other donors' samples. Here the sequenced sample was cultured CD8+ T cells from PBMCs, taken from culture after CMV antigen stimulation. J is TRBJ2-1 and V is TRBV24-1; 8 bases are shared with TRBD2. The CDR3 DNA sequence: TGTGCCACCAGTGATCCTGGGACTAGAGTTAACAATGAGCAGTTCTTC. Encoded protein: CATSDPGTRVNNEQFF.